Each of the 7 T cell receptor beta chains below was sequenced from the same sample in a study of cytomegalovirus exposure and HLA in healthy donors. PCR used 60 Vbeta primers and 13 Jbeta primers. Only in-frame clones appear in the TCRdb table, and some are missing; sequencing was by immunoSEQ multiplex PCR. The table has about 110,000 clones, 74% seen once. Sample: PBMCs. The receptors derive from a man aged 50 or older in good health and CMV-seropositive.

CDR3 residues: CASSLEGTASYEQYF. For the CDR3, the DNA is TGTGCCAGCAGCTTGGAGGGGACAGCCTCCTACGAGCAGTACTTC. The genes are TRBV5-5 and TRBJ2-7; 7 positions match TRBD1. This CDR3 has 15 residues. The V and J ends lost 0 bases and 0 bases, in that order; junction bases with no gene match: 3. Germline V lookup: CDR1 SGHKS, CDR2 YYEKEE (reference sequence). The full variable domain, its missing parts supplied by reference TRBV5-5 and TRBJ2-7, is DAGVTQSPTHLIKTRGQQVTLRCSPISGHKSVSWYQQVLGQGPQFIFQYYEKEERGRGNFPDRFSARQFPNYSSELNVNALLLGDSALYLCASSLEGTASYEQYFGPGTRLTVT.

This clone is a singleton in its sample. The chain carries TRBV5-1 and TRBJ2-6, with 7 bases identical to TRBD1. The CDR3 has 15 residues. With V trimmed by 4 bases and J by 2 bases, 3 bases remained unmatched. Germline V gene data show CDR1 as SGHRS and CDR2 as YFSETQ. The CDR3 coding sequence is TGCGCCAGCAGCCCAACAGGGGCTGGGGCCAACGTCCTGACTTTC. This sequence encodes CASSPTGAGANVLTF. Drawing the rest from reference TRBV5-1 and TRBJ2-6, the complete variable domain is KAGVTQTPRYLIKTRGQQVTLSCSPISGHRSVSWYQQTPGQGLQFLFEYFSETQRNKGNFPGRFSGRQFSNSRSEMNVSTLELGDSALYLCASSPTGAGANVLTFGAGSRLTVL.

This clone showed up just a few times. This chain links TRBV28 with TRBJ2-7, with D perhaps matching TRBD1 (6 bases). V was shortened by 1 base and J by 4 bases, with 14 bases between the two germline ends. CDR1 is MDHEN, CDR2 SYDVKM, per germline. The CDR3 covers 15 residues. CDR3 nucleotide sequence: TGTGCCAGCAGTTTATTGGCAGGGGACATATACGAGCAGTACTTC. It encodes CASSLLAGDIYEQYF. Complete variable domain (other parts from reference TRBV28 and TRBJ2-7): DVKVTQSSRYLVKRTGEKVFLECVQDMDHENMFWYRQDPGLGLRLIYFSYDVKMKEKGDIPEGYSVSREKKERFSLILESASTNQTSMYLCASSLLAGDIYEQYFGPGTRLTVT.

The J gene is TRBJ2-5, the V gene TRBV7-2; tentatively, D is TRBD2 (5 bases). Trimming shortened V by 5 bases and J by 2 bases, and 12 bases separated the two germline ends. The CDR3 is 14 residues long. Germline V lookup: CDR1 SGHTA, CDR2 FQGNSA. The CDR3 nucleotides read TGTGCCAGCAGCCCCCCGGGGTCGCAAGAGACCCAGTACTTC. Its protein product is CASSPPGSQETQYF.

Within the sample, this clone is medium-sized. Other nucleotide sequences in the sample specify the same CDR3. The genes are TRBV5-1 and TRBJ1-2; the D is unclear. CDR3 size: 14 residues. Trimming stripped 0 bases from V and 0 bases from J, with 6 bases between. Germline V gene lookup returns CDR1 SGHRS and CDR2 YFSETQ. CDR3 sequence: CASSLAEANYGYTF. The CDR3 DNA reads TGCGCCAGCAGCTTGGCAGAAGCTAACTATGGCTACACCTTC.

The CDR3 bases are TGTGCCACCAGCTCATGGCAGGCTAACTATGGCTACACCTTC. This translates into CATSSWQANYGYTF. The chain combines TRBV15 with TRBJ1-2; no clear D. Looked up from germline, CDR1 is LNHNV and CDR2 is YYDKDF (reference sequence). Between the trimmed V and J ends, which lost 5 bases and 0 bases, there was a span of 10 bases. The CDR3 has 14 residues.

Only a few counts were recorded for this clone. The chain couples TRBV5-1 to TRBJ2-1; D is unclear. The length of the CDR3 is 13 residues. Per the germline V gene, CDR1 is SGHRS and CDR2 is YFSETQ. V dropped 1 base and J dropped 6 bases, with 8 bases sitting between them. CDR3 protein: CASSLTQTNEQFF. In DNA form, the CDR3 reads TGCGCCAGCAGCTTGACACAGACCAATGAGCAGTTCTTC.